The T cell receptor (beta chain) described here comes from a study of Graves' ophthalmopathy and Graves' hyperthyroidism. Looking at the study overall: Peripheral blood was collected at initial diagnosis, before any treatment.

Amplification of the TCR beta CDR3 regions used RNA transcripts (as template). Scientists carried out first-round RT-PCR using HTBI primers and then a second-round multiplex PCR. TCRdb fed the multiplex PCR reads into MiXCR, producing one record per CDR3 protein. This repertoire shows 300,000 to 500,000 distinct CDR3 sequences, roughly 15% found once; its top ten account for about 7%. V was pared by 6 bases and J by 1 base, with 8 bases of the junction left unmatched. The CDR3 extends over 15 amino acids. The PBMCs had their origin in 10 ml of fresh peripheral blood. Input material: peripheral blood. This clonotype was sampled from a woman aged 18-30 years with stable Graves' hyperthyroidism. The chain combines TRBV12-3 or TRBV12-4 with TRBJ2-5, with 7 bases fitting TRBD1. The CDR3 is CASSARTGAQETQYF. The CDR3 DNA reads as TGTGCCAGCAGCGCCAGGACAGGAGCCCAAGAGACCCAGTACTTC.